These 19 T cell receptor beta chains originate from one sample sequenced in a study of blood T cells in healthy people across ages. Through a sample-barcoded 5' primer and a J-beta primer mix, a second PCR was run for roughly 6 to 12 cycles. From the 5' RACE reads, TCRdb called clonotypes with MiXCR, one entry per CDR3 protein. The repertoire consists of under 1,100,000 distinct CDR3 sequences, with around 27% occurring once and the leading ten covering about 0.69%. The data were also submitted as part of a second study, on T cells of mothers and their children.

Specimen: blood. All receptors derive from a girl aged 2-9 years in good health.

The J gene is TRBJ1-4, the V gene TRBV11-2; possibly TRBD1 for D (6 bases). CDR1 is SGHAT and CDR2 is FQNNGV in the germline V gene. V lost 1 base, J lost 8 bases, and 14 bases lay in between. The CDR3 consists of 15 residues. The CDR3 sequence: CASSLVSGVGEKLFF. DNA for the CDR3: TGTGCCAGCAGCTTAGTGTCAGGGGTCGGCGAAAAACTGTTTTTT.

This clonotype was found a few times. The V gene is TRBV6-5, the J gene TRBJ1-1; D not certain. V lost 0 bases and J lost 5, with 4 bases in between. The CDR3 runs 12 residues. CDR1 is MNHEY, CDR2 SVGAGI, per germline. The CDR3 nucleotides read TGTGCCAGCAGTTACTCGGAGACTGAAGCTTTCTTT. This codes for CASSYSETEAFF.

This clonotype was seen only a few times. This sequence joins TRBV6-6 and TRBJ1-1, with a possible D match to TRBD1 (5 bases). V was pared by 7 bases and J by 5 bases, with 11 bases between. Germline V gene data show CDR1 as MNHNY and CDR2 as SVGAGI (reference sequence). The CDR3 sequence is 12 residues long. Written as DNA, the CDR3 is TGTGCCAGCATCGGGGGGGTGACTGAAGCTTTCTTT. Its translation is CASIGGVTEAFF.

There are a few counts of this clonotype. The rearrangement joins TRBV7-2 to TRBJ2-7; a possible D gene is TRBD2 (6 bases). V lost 5 bases, J lost 2 bases, and 13 bases lay in between. The CDR3 has 14 amino acids. Germline V gene data show CDR1 as SGHTA and CDR2 as FQGNSA. CDR3 in DNA: TGTGCCAGCAGCCCGGCGGGGTACGCCTACGAGCAGTACTTC. Its protein is CASSPAGYAYEQYF. Looking up the rest from reference TRBV7-2 and TRBJ2-7 gives the full variable domain: GAGVSQSPSNKVTEKGKDVELRCDPISGHTALYWYRQSLGQGLEFLIYFQGNSAPDKSGLPSDRFSAERTGGSVSTLTIQRTQQEDSAVYLCASSPAGYAYEQYFGPGTRLTVT.

This clonotype appeared a few times. V and J are TRBV29-1 and TRBJ2-1; 7 bases align to TRBD2. The CDR3 totals 13 residues. Per germline, CDR1 SQVTM and CDR2 ANQGSEA. V dropped 4 bases and J dropped 7; count of bases not matched to a gene: 7. In DNA, the CDR3 is TGCAGCGTTGGCGCGGGAGTATTGAATGAGCAGTTCTTC. Translating it yields CSVGAGVLNEQFF.

This clonotype was observed a few times. CDR3 sequence: CASSLMWGATGELFF. In DNA form, the CDR3 reads TGTGCCAGCAGTTTAATGTGGGGTGCCACCGGGGAGCTGTTTTTT. This rearrangement joins TRBV12-3 or TRBV12-4 to TRBJ2-2; no clear D. Trimming took off 2 bases at V and 4 bases at J, with 11 bases between the two ends. The CDR3 has 15 amino acids.

V usage is TRBV5-6 and J usage is TRBJ2-1; a possible D gene is TRBD1 (6 bases). Germline CDR1 reads SGHDT; CDR2 reads YYEEEE. The CDR3 sequence is 16 residues long. The V end was cut by 4 bases, the J end by 6 bases, with 20 bases between. DNA of the CDR3: TGTGCCAGCAGCCTGGTCGTGTCCCGCAGGGGCAATGAGCAGTTCTTC. Translation: CASSLVVSRRGNEQFF.

This clonotype appeared a few times. V gene TRBV5-6 combines with J gene TRBJ1-5; a possible D gene is TRBD1 (5 bases). Deletions cut 0 bases from V and 4 bases from J, with 11 bases between. The CDR3 length is 15 residues. CDR1 SGHDT and CDR2 YYEEEE come from the germline V gene. The CDR3 sequence is CASSLAGGANQPQHF. CDR3 nucleotide sequence: TGTGCCAGCAGCTTGGCCGGAGGGGCAAATCAGCCCCAGCATTTT.

This clonotype has just a few counts. V is TRBV2 and J is TRBJ2-3; maybe TRBD2 (6 bases). Germline V lookup: CDR1 SNHLY, CDR2 FYNNEI. The CDR3 covers 15 residues. The germline V and J ends were trimmed by 4 bases and 6 bases, with 17 bases remaining between them. The DNA for the CDR3 is TGTGCCAGCAGTGCTCCGGGGGTTTTCGGGGATACGCAGTATTTT. It translates to CASSAPGVFGDTQYF. Complete variable domain (other parts from reference TRBV2 and TRBJ2-3): EPEVTQTPSHQVTQMGQEVILRCVPISNHLYFYWYRQILGQKVEFLVSFYNNEISEKSEIFDDQFSVERPDGSNFTLKIRSTKLEDSAMYFCASSAPGVFGDTQYFGPGTRLTVL.

V gene TRBV9 combines with J gene TRBJ1-1; D uncertain. CDR3 size: 14 residues. V lost 4 bases, J lost 1 base, and 11 bases lay in between. Germline values: CDR1 SGDLS, CDR2 YYNGEE. CDR3: CASSPQRQNTEAFF. In DNA, the CDR3 is TGTGCCAGCAGCCCTCAGAGGCAGAACACTGAAGCTTTCTTT.

This clonotype was detected only a few times. The chain links TRBV7-9 to TRBJ1-5, with D uncertain. The V and J ends lost 2 bases and 3 bases respectively, with 8 bases between them. The CDR3 runs to 14 residues. The germline gives CDR1 SEHNR, CDR2 FQNEAQ (reference sequence). The CDR3 coding sequence is TGTGCCAGCAGCTTATCGTCCTACAATCAGCCCCAGCATTTT. Its translation: CASSLSSYNQPQHF.

This clonotype was observed a few times. The chain couples TRBV20-1 to TRBJ2-7; D perhaps matches TRBD2 (5 bases). This CDR3 is built from 14 residues. The V and J ends lost 3 bases and 4 bases respectively, with 16 bases between them. CDR1 DFQATT and CDR2 SNEGSKA come from the germline V gene (reference sequence). The CDR3 is CSASPGSTTYEQYF. CDR3 DNA sequence: TGCAGTGCTAGTCCGGGCTCGACTACGTACGAGCAGTACTTC.

Only a few counts were recorded for this clonotype. The V and J genes are TRBV9 and TRBJ2-3; 8 bases are a match to TRBD2. V shed 1 base and J 2 bases; nucleotides not matched to a gene: 6. This CDR3 is built from 16 residues. Per the germline V gene, CDR1 is SGDLS and CDR2 is YYNGEE. The CDR3 bases are TGTGCCAGCAGCGTACCCAGCGGGGGCTTCACAGATACGCAGTATTTT. Protein product: CASSVPSGGFTDTQYF. The whole variable domain, remainder taken from reference TRBV9 and TRBJ2-3, is DSGVTQTPKHLITATGQRVTLRCSPRSGDLSVYWYQQSLDQGLQFLIQYYNGEERAKGNILERFSAQQFPDLHSELNLSSLELGDSALYFCASSVPSGGFTDTQYFGPGTRLTVL.

This clonotype was recorded many times. The gene calls are TRBV13 and TRBJ2-3; 10 bases fit TRBD2. Germline V lookup: CDR1 PRHDT, CDR2 FYEKMQ (reference sequence). After removal of 5 bases from V and 3 bases from J, the junction contained 5 bases not matched to a gene. The CDR3 length is 15 residues. The CDR3 bases are TGTGCCAGCAGCCCAGGACTAGCGGATACAGATACGCAGTATTTT. Protein: CASSPGLADTDTQYF.

The chain employs TRBV4-1 and TRBJ1-2, with D hard to call. Germline CDR1 MGHRA, CDR2 YSYEKL. Trimming shortened V by 0 bases and J by 0 bases, and 11 bases separated the two germline ends. The CDR3 length is 16 residues. The CDR3 bases are TGCGCCAGCAGCCAAGAGCTCGGACTAGCTAACTATGGCTACACCTTC. This encodes CASSQELGLANYGYTF.

V is TRBV18 and J is TRBJ2-3; no firm D call. The CDR3 extends over 12 amino acids. Germline V gives CDR1 KGHSH, CDR2 LQKENI. Deletions cut 8 bases from V and 6 bases from J, with 12 bases between. The CDR3 spells CASPNAFDTQYF. In DNA, the CDR3 is TGTGCCAGCCCAAATGCGTTCGATACGCAGTATTTT.

This chain links TRBV20-1 with TRBJ2-1; D is perhaps TRBD1 or TRBD2 (7 bases each). The length of the CDR3 is 19 residues. Trimming took off 0 bases at V and 4 bases at J, with 25 bases between the two ends. CDR1 is DFQATT, CDR2 SNEGSKA, per germline (reference sequence). CDR3 DNA sequence: TGCAGTGCTAGAGATCGACGGAGGGGGGGGGAGACAGGGTACAATGAGCAGTTCTTC. Its translation is CSARDRRRGGETGYNEQFF.

This chain connects TRBV18 to TRBJ2-1; D not resolved. V gave up 3 bases and J gave up 0 bases, with 15 bases separating them. The CDR3 has 17 residues. Looked up from germline, CDR1 is KGHSH and CDR2 is LQKENI. Written as DNA, the CDR3 is TGTGCCAGCTCACCCAACACTGGGCACAGCTCCTACAATGAGCAGTTCTTC. It yields the protein CASSPNTGHSSYNEQFF.

The chain joins TRBV3-1 to TRBJ2-5; possibly TRBD2 for D (5 bases). The V end lost 0 bases, the J end lost 7 bases, and 18 bases lay between the germline ends. CDR1 is LGHDT, CDR2 YNNKEL, per germline (reference sequence). This CDR3 spans 16 amino acids. CDR3 in amino acids: CASSQEGRGIEGTQYF. CDR3 sequence (DNA): TGTGCCAGCAGCCAAGAGGGCCGGGGAATAGAAGGGACCCAGTACTTC.